The 20 T cell receptor beta chains below come from one sample, sequenced in a study of PD-L1 blockade in urothelial cancer listed by TCRdb under 2017. Libraries came from the immunoSEQ multiplex PCR assay. Held by TCRdb, this immuneACCESS table contains in-frame sequences only and omits some clones. Under half of the omission traces to an unresolved V gene where checked; the cause of the rest is unknown. The sample records 60,000 or so clones, roughly 80% of which are singletons. The top ten hold around 4.5% of the sample. The sequences come from PBMCs, collected around atezolizumab (anti-PD-L1) treatment. These TCRs come from a man between 65 and 85 years old with urothelial cancer.

This clone was seen a single time. The rearrangement joins TRBV7-6 to TRBJ2-7; 7 nucleotides line up with TRBD2. The CDR3 totals 17 residues. In germline, CDR1 is SGHVS, CDR2 FNYEAQ. The J segment lost 0 bases and the V segment lost 5 bases, leaving 13 bases of the junction unmatched. As DNA, the CDR3 is TGTGCCAGCAGCCCGCGGGGGAAGCGGAGTCCCTCCTACGAGCAGTACTTC. Protein sequence: CASSPRGKRSPSYEQYF.

The chain employs TRBV6-5 and TRBJ2-7; possibly TRBD2 for D (6 bases). There are 14 residues in the CDR3. Germline V CDR1 and CDR2: MNHEY, SVGAGI. The V and J ends lost 6 bases and 2 bases respectively, with 14 bases between them. In DNA, the CDR3 is TGTGCCAGCAGCTCCGGAGGGTACACCTACGAGCAGTACTTC. Residues: CASSSGGYTYEQYF.

This sequence joins TRBV5-4 and TRBJ2-1; D is unresolved. This CDR3 is built from 12 residues. CDR1 is SGHNT, CDR2 YYREEE, per germline (reference sequence). Trimming took 3 bases from V and 6 from J, leaving 7 bases between them. This CDR3 is CASSSNSNEQFF. The CDR3 nucleotides are TGTGCCAGCAGCTCGAACAGCAATGAGCAGTTCTTC.

V usage is TRBV29-1 and J usage is TRBJ2-1, with 7 bases identical to TRBD2. Trimming took 2 bases from V and 8 from J; bases not matched to a gene: 3. Germline CDR1 SQVTM, CDR2 ANQGSEA. The CDR3 sequence is 12 residues long. The CDR3 nucleotides read TGCAGCGTTGAACCGAGCGGGGATGAGCAGTTCTTC. Translated: CSVEPSGDEQFF.

The chain has TRBV14 and TRBJ1-4; D unresolved. The V gene lost 0 bases and the J gene lost 8 bases, with 13 bases spanning the gap. Germline CDR1 reads SGHDN; CDR2 reads FVKESK. The CDR3 spans 15 residues. CDR3 nucleotide sequence: TGTGCCAGCAGCCAAGAGGGCGGGCCAGGAGAAAAACTGTTTTTT. As protein: CASSQEGGPGEKLFF.

The chain uses TRBV6-1 and TRBJ2-7; tentative D call: TRBD2 (6 bases). Germline V gene sequence: CDR1 MNHNS, CDR2 SASEGT. The V end lost 2 bases, the J end lost 3 bases, and 17 bases lay between the germline ends. This CDR3 comprises 16 residues. For the CDR3, the DNA is TGTGCCAGCAGTGAAAGGGAAGGGCTGGACTACTACGAGCAGTACTTC. This codes for CASSEREGLDYYEQYF.

The chain joins TRBV19 to TRBJ2-7; possible D gene TRBD2, 5 bases. The CDR3 has 14 amino acids. The germline gives CDR1 LNHDA, CDR2 SQIVND (reference sequence). V was trimmed by 5 bases and J by 2 bases, leaving 13 bases between them. DNA of the CDR3: TGTGCCAGTAGTCACCGGCGGGTACCCTACGAGCAGTACTTC. It is translated as CASSHRRVPYEQYF.

The chain links TRBV30 to TRBJ2-2; weak D call: TRBD1 (6 bases). CDR1 and CDR2 from the germline V gene are GTSNPN and SVGIG (reference sequence). The CDR3 is 14 residues long. V was shortened by 2 bases and J by 3 bases, with 10 bases between the two germline ends. CDR3 protein: CAWSYNRDTGELFF. The CDR3, as DNA: TGTGCCTGGAGTTACAACAGGGACACCGGGGAGCTGTTTTTT.

The chain links TRBV7-9 to TRBJ2-3, with a possible D match to TRBD2 (6 bases). The V end lost 5 bases, the J end lost 3 bases, and 9 bases lay between the germline ends. The CDR3 is 13 amino acids. Germline CDR1 SEHNR, CDR2 FQNEAQ (reference sequence). DNA for the CDR3: TGTGCCAGCAGCCAAGGGACTACAGATACGCAGTATTTT. Translated, it gives CASSQGTTDTQYF.

V and J are TRBV10-3 and TRBJ2-3; 9 nucleotides agree with TRBD2. Trimming at V came to 4 bases and at J to 1 base, leaving 3 bases not matched to a gene. The CDR3 runs to 15 residues. CDR1 ENHRY and CDR2 SYGVKD come from the germline V gene. The CDR3 nucleotides are TGTGCCATCAGTGTAGCGGGAGAAGGCACAGATACGCAGTATTTT. Protein: CAISVAGEGTDTQYF.

J is TRBJ2-7 and V is TRBV11-2; D gene ambiguous. This CDR3 is built from 15 residues. Germline V gives CDR1 SGHAT, CDR2 FQNNGV. The V end lost 2 bases, the J end lost 2 bases, and 13 bases lay between the germline ends. This CDR3 reads CASSLSSQIAYEQYF. The CDR3 region has the DNA TGTGCCAGCAGCTTATCTTCCCAGATCGCCTACGAGCAGTACTTC. Using reference TRBV11-2 and TRBJ2-7 for the parts outside the CDR3, the full variable domain is EAGVAQSPRYKIIEKRQSVAFWCNPISGHATLYWYQQILGQGPKLLIQFQNNGVVDDSQLPKDRFSAERLKGVDSTLKIQPAKLEDSAVYLCASSLSSQIAYEQYFGPGTRLTVT.

The sample holds a few counts of this clone. V gene TRBV28 combines with J gene TRBJ2-6; a weak D match, TRBD2 (6 bases). This CDR3 is built from 15 residues. Germline CDR1 reads MDHEN; CDR2 reads SYDVKM. Trimming took off 3 bases at V and 2 bases at J, with 8 bases between the two ends. The CDR3 reads CASSLGGTGANVLTF. CDR3 sequence (DNA): TGTGCCAGCAGTTTGGGAGGAACTGGGGCCAACGTCCTGACTTTC.

The chain is built from TRBV4-2 and TRBJ1-2, with 9 bases matching TRBD1. Germline CDR1 LGHNA, CDR2 YNFKEQ. The CDR3 length is 17 residues. The trim removed 0 bases at V and 4 bases at J, leaving 9 bases unmatched. The CDR3 sequence: CASSQEGQGREAYGYTF. The DNA for the CDR3 is TGTGCCAGCAGCCAAGAGGGACAGGGCAGGGAAGCCTATGGCTACACCTTC.

For this clone: Its ends do not fully match the called genes, so a read error is possible. This rearrangement joins TRBV7-7 to TRBJ2-1; TRBD1 aligns across 8 bases. The germline V gene encodes CDR1 SSHAT and CDR2 FNYEAQ (reference sequence). The CDR3 extends over 16 amino acids. DNA of the CDR3: TGTGCTAGCAGCTTAGGTGCCGGGACAGGATACAATGAGCAGTTCTTC. Translating gives CASSLGAGTGYNEQFF.

Only a few counts were recorded for this clone. The chain links TRBV5-1 to TRBJ1-4; D not resolved. Germline lookup yields CDR1 SGHRS and CDR2 YFSETQ. The CDR3 has 15 residues. V lost 0 bases, J lost 8 bases, and 14 bases lay in between. CDR3 DNA sequence: TGCGCCAGCAGCTTGGACGGAAGATCGGGGGAAAAACTGTTTTTT. It is translated as CASSLDGRSGEKLFF.

The rearrangement links TRBV7-9 to TRBJ2-7; TRBD1 might be the D (6 bases). CDR1 is SEHNR and CDR2 is FQNEAQ in the germline V gene (reference sequence). V dropped 5 bases and J dropped 5 bases, with 16 bases sitting between them. The CDR3 consists of 14 residues. The CDR3 DNA reads as TGTGCCAGCAGCGAGATACAGGGATTCCACGAGCAGTACTTC. Encoded protein: CASSEIQGFHEQYF.

This chain uses TRBV5-4 with TRBJ2-5; D is unresolved. The CDR3 is made up of 12 amino acids. V was shortened by 4 bases and J by 5 bases, with 9 bases between the two germline ends. Germline CDR1 is SGHNT and CDR2 is YYREEE (reference sequence). For the CDR3, the DNA is TGTGCCAGCAGCCCGGGTGGGGAGACCCAGTACTTC. Translating it yields CASSPGGETQYF. Full variable domain (remainder filled in from reference TRBV5-4 and TRBJ2-5): ETGVTQSPTHLIKTRGQQVTLRCSSQSGHNTVSWYQQALGQGPQFIFQYYREEENGRGNFPPRFSGLQFPNYSSELNVNALELDDSALYLCASSPGGETQYFGPGTRLLVL.

The sample holds a few counts of this clone. J is TRBJ1-1 and V is TRBV28; D is possibly TRBD1 (5 bases). Deletions cut 6 bases from V and 0 bases from J, with 11 bases between. The CDR3 extends over 14 amino acids. CDR1 and CDR2 (germline): MDHEN, SYDVKM. The CDR3 is CASRLPGVNTEAFF. CDR3 DNA sequence: TGTGCCAGCAGGCTTCCGGGGGTGAACACTGAAGCTTTCTTT.

The chain joins TRBV4-1 to TRBJ1-6; D gene unclear. This CDR3 is 12 amino acids long. Germline V gene sequence: CDR1 MGHRA, CDR2 YSYEKL. V shed 5 bases and J shed 9 bases, with 8 bases lying between them. Here the CDR3 reads CASSSGASPLHF. The CDR3 DNA is TGCGCCAGCAGCTCAGGTGCTTCACCCCTCCACTTT.

This clone was seen more than once but under ten times. V is TRBV5-1 and J is TRBJ1-1; D is ambiguous. The CDR3 consists of 14 residues. The V gene's germline CDR1 is SGHRS and CDR2 YFSETQ. V was shortened by 1 base and J by 2 bases, with 9 bases between the two germline ends. The CDR3 coding sequence is TGCGCCAGCAGCTTGTCCGGGGTAAACACTGAAGCTTTCTTT. Protein product: CASSLSGVNTEAFF.